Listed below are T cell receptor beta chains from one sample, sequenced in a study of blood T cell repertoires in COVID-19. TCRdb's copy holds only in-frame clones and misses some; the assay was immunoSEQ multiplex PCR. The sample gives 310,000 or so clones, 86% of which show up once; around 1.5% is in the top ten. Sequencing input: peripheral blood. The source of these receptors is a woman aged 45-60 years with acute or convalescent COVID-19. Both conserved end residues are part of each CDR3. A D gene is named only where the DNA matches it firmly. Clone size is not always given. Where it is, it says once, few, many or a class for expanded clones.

TGTGCCAGCAGCCGCCTAACAGGGGGGTATGGCTACACCTTC,CASSRLTGGYGYTF,TRBV3-1/TRBV3-2,TRBJ1-2,TRBD1,.,14
TGTGCCAGCAGCGGCGACAACTACGAGCAGTACTTC,CASSGDNYEQYF,TRBV2,TRBJ2-7,.,.,12
TGTGCCTGGAGTGCCAAAACCACAGGGACGAACACTGAAGCTTTCTTT,CAWSAKTTGTNTEAFF,TRBV30,TRBJ1-1,.,.,16
TGTGCCAGCAGTTTATGGACGGACTACAAGGAGCAGTTCTTC,CASSLWTDYKEQFF,TRBV28,TRBJ2-1,.,.,14
TGTGCCATCTCAGGGGGGAACTACGAGCAGTACTTC,CAISGGNYEQYF,TRBV7-9,TRBJ2-7,.,.,12
TGTGCCACCAGTGATCCTTGGGAGGTCGAGCAGTACTTC,CATSDPWEVEQYF,TRBV24-1,TRBJ2-7,.,few,13
TGTGCCAGCTCACCGAGCATGGGGGCACACTACGAGCAGTACTTC,CASSPSMGAHYEQYF,TRBV18,TRBJ2-7,.,.,15
TGTGCCAGCAGCGGTAATCCGACTAATGAAAAACTGTTTTTT,CASSGNPTNEKLFF,TRBV9,TRBJ1-4,.,.,14
TGTGCCAGCAGCTTAGCCAGGGGGCGGAACTCCTACGAGCAGTACTTC,CASSLARGRNSYEQYF,TRBV11-2,TRBJ2-7,TRBD1,.,16
TGCAGTGCTAGCATTATTCGGGGCTACACCTTC,CSASIIRGYTF,TRBV20-1,TRBJ1-2,.,.,11
TGTGCCAGCAGTTTGAACGGATTGGGGGGGACCCAGTACTTC,CASSLNGLGGTQYF,TRBV27,TRBJ2-5,.,.,14
TGTGCCAGCAGCCCTAGGGCTAGCGGGAGGACTAGCACAGATACGCAGTATTTT,CASSPRASGRTSTDTQYF,TRBV7-9,TRBJ2-3,TRBD2,.,18
TGTGCCAGCAGTGGTGGTAGTCAGCCCCAGCATTTT,CASSGGSQPQHF,TRBV25-1,TRBJ1-5,.,.,12
TGTGCCAGCAGCAGGGACATTGCCTACGAGCAGTACTTC,CASSRDIAYEQYF,TRBV27,TRBJ2-7,.,.,13
TGTGCCAGCAGCTTAGGGAAGGGGCAAAACTATGGCTACACCTTC,CASSLGKGQNYGYTF,TRBV7-2,TRBJ1-2,.,once,15
TGTGCCATCAGCGACGACATGTGGAACACTGAAGCTTTCTTT,CAISDDMWNTEAFF,TRBV10-3,TRBJ1-1,.,.,14
TGTGCCAGCAGTATGACTGGTTACACTGAAGCTTTCTTT,CASSMTGYTEAFF,TRBV5-4,TRBJ1-1,.,.,13